This T cell receptor beta chain is from a study of control samples from healthy donors and cancer patients. Assay used: immunoSEQ multiplex PCR; TCRdb lists only in-frame clones, some missing. The sample carries about 180,000 clones, under 95% recorded once. This CDR3 spans 14 amino acids. The germline CDR1 and CDR2 sequences are SGHTA and FQGNSA. Trimming stripped 5 bases from V and 6 bases from J, with 11 bases between. This clone was counted a single time. Input material: blood. This rearrangement joins TRBV7-2 to TRBJ1-6; a weak D match, TRBD1 (5 bases). The receptor's source is a woman aged 18-29 years in good health. The CDR3 here is CASSLGTSNSPLHF. The CDR3 coding sequence is TGTGCCAGCAGCCTCGGGACTTCTAATTCACCCCTCCACTTT.